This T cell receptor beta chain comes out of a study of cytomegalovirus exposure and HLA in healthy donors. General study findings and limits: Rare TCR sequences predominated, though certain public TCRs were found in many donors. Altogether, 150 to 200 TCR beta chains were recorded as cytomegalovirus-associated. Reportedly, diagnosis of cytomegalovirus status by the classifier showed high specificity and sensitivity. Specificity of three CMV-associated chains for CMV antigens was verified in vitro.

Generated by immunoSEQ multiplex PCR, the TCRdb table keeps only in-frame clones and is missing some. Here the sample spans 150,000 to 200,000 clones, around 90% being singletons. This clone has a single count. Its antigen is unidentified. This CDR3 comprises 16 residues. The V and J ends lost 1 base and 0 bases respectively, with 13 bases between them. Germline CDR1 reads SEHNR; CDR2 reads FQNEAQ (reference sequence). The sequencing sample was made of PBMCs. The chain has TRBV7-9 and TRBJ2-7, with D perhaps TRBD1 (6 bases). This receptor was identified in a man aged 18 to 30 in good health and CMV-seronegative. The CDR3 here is CASSLGDQGPSYEQYF. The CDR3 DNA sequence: TGTGCCAGCAGCTTAGGAGACCAGGGGCCCTCCTACGAGCAGTACTTC.